Listed here are 32 T cell receptor beta chains from one sample, sequenced in a study of blood T cell repertoires in COVID-19. Sequencing was performed with immunoSEQ multiplex PCR; in TCRdb, only in-frame clones are kept and a portion is missing. There are 40,000 to 65,000 clones in the sample; just under 80% occur only once, and more than 12% lies in the top ten. The sample consisted of peripheral blood. These receptors came from a human donor with active or convalescent COVID-19. The donor label of this sample is uncertain.

This clone was found once. The V call is TRBV28, the J call TRBJ2-1, with 10 bases that match TRBD1. CDR3 length equals 15 residues. Looked up from germline, CDR1 is MDHEN and CDR2 is SYDVKM. DNA for the CDR3: TGTGCTATGAACGCACGGGGACAGGGGAAAGGGGAGCAGTTCTTC. Translation: CAMNARGQGKGEQFF.

The V gene is TRBV30, the J gene TRBJ1-4; tentative D call: TRBD1 (5 bases). Germline V lookup: CDR1 GTSNPN, CDR2 SVGIG (reference sequence). This CDR3 spans 13 amino acids. Trimming took 2 bases from V and 8 from J, leaving 12 bases between them. The CDR3 coding sequence is TGTGCCTGGAGTCCGGATGGGGGGGAAAAACTGTTTTTT. Translated: CAWSPDGGEKLFF.

The J gene is TRBJ2-3, the V gene TRBV29-1; D possibly corresponds to TRBD2 (5 bases). The CDR3 extends over 12 amino acids. Germline CDR1 reads SQVTM; CDR2 reads ANQGSEA. The V end lost 7 bases, the J end lost 6 bases, and 14 bases lay between the germline ends. CDR3 in amino acids: CSAVAGPDTQYF. The CDR3 DNA is TGCAGCGCAGTGGCGGGCCCCGATACGCAGTATTTT.

The chain's CDR3 is CASSPLASYNSPLHF. The CDR3 DNA sequence: TGTGCCAGCAGCCCCTTGGCCTCCTATAATTCACCCCTCCACTTT. The rearrangement joins TRBV9 to TRBJ1-6; D remains ambiguous. This CDR3 region has 15 residues. V dropped 4 bases and J dropped 0 bases, with 8 bases sitting between them. Germline V gene sequence: CDR1 SGDLS, CDR2 YYNGEE.

This clone turned up a few times. The CDR3 coding sequence is TGTGCCAGCAGCGACAGAAGCTCCTACGAGCAGTACTTC. Protein: CASSDRSSYEQYF. The rearrangement links TRBV4-2 to TRBJ2-7; TRBD1 is a possible D gene (5 bases). Germline V gene sequence: CDR1 LGHNA, CDR2 YNFKEQ. The CDR3 has 13 residues. V lost 5 bases, J lost 0 bases, and 8 bases lay in between.

The chain joins TRBV5-1 to TRBJ1-3, with D perhaps matching TRBD1 (6 bases). Trimming took 0 bases from V and 0 from J, leaving 19 bases between them. This CDR3 spans 19 amino acids. Germline V gene sequence: CDR1 SGHRS, CDR2 YFSETQ. The CDR3 DNA sequence: TGCGCCAGCAGCTTGGATGCTGTTCGGGACACCGACTCTGGAAACACCATATATTTT. It encodes CASSLDAVRDTDSGNTIYF. Using reference TRBV5-1 and TRBJ1-3 for the parts outside the CDR3, the full variable domain is KAGVTQTPRYLIKTRGQQVTLSCSPISGHRSVSWYQQTPGQGLQFLFEYFSETQRNKGNFPGRFSGRQFSNSRSEMNVSTLELGDSALYLCASSLDAVRDTDSGNTIYFGEGSWLTVV.

The chain uses TRBV19 and TRBJ2-5, with TRBD2 matching 11 bases. Germline V gives CDR1 LNHDA, CDR2 SQIVND (reference sequence). Trimming took 2 bases from V and 1 from J; bases not matched to a gene: 12. The CDR3 extends over 19 amino acids. CDR3 DNA: TGTGCCAGTAGTATAAGGCCACCCATAGCGGGAGGGCCCCAAGAGACCCAGTACTTC. As protein: CASSIRPPIAGGPQETQYF.

This sequence joins TRBV5-1 and TRBJ2-3; tentative D call: TRBD2 (6 bases). V was trimmed by 4 bases and J by 4 bases, leaving 13 bases between them. Germline V CDR1 and CDR2: SGHRS, YFSETQ. This CDR3 region has 14 residues. This CDR3 reads CASSAGIGADTQYF. Written as DNA, the CDR3 is TGCGCCAGCAGCGCGGGGATCGGAGCAGATACGCAGTATTTT.

This clone came up once. The chain uses TRBV2 and TRBJ2-7; 9 positions match TRBD2. J lost 0 bases, V lost 4 bases, and 4 bases had no gene match. Germline V gene data show CDR1 as SNHLY and CDR2 as FYNNEI. This CDR3 is built from 15 residues. The CDR3 DNA reads as TGTGCCAGCAGTGGACTAGCGGAGGTCTCCTACGAGCAGTACTTC. Encoded protein: CASSGLAEVSYEQYF.

This chain links TRBV2 with TRBJ2-5; TRBD2 aligns across 12 bases. Trimming took 6 bases from V and 5 from J; bases not matched to a gene: 10. CDR3 size: 16 residues. CDR1 and CDR2 (germline): SNHLY, FYNNEI. The CDR3 region has the DNA TGTGCCAGCAGCGCGACTAGCGGGGGAAGGGGGGAGACCCAGTACTTC. Encoded protein: CASSATSGGRGETQYF.

The J gene is TRBJ2-3, the V gene TRBV7-6; TRBD1 agrees at 11 bases. CDR3 length equals 16 residues. Unmatched junction bases numbered 11, after V lost 3 bases and J lost 9 bases. Germline assignment: CDR1 SGHVS and CDR2 FNYEAQ. CDR3 sequence: CASSLDRGPAVGTQYF. As DNA, the CDR3 is TGTGCCAGCAGCTTGGACAGGGGGCCGGCGGTGGGGACGCAGTATTTT.

The chain couples TRBV18 to TRBJ2-3; a possible D gene is TRBD2 (5 bases). CDR3 length: 14 amino acids. Germline CDR1 and CDR2: KGHSH and LQKENI. V lost 6 bases and J lost 1, with 11 bases in between. CDR3 sequence reads: CASSPTRGTDTQYF. The CDR3 nucleotides read TGTGCCAGCTCTCCCACTAGGGGCACAGATACGCAGTATTTT.

This chain joins TRBV18 and TRBJ1-5, with TRBD1 identical over 8 bases. Germline-derived CDR1 and CDR2 are KGHSH and LQKENI. The CDR3 runs to 14 residues. The V segment lost 3 bases and the J segment 5 bases; nucleotides outside the gene matches: 3. The CDR3 region is CASSPPTGDQPQHF. The CDR3 DNA reads TGTGCCAGCTCACCGCCGACAGGGGATCAGCCCCAGCATTTT.

The rearrangement links TRBV14 to TRBJ1-1; TRBD1 agrees at 8 bases. The CDR3 consists of 15 residues. The J segment lost 7 bases and the V segment lost 4 bases, leaving 11 bases of the junction unmatched. Germline V CDR1 and CDR2: SGHDN, FVKESK. CDR3 bases: TGTGCCAGCAGCCCCCAGATAGACAGGGGTGGTGAAGCTTTCTTT. Translated, it gives CASSPQIDRGGEAFF.

The chain carries TRBV27 and TRBJ2-2; 12 bases are shared with TRBD2. The CDR3 is 16 residues long. The V segment lost 7 bases and the J segment 5 bases; nucleotides outside the gene matches: 8. Per the germline V gene, CDR1 is MNHEY and CDR2 is SMNVEV (reference sequence). CDR3 nucleotide sequence: TGTGCCAGCATGAGACTAGCGGGGGTGGGAACCGGGGAGCTGTTTTTT. It is translated as CASMRLAGVGTGELFF.

This clone was seen only once. The rearrangement uses TRBV7-6 and TRBJ2-1, with 7 bases aligning to TRBD1. CDR1 SGHVS and CDR2 FNYEAQ come from the germline V gene. The V and J ends lost 5 bases and 4 bases, in that order; junction bases with no gene match: 8. The CDR3 is made up of 15 amino acids. CDR3 residues: CASSRRTGHYNEQFF. The CDR3 nucleotides read TGTGCCAGCAGCCGCCGGACAGGCCATTACAATGAGCAGTTCTTC.

The V and J genes are TRBV19 and TRBJ1-2, with 7 positions matching TRBD1. The V gene end was trimmed by 6 bases and the J gene end by 7 bases; junction bases not matched to a gene: 14. The CDR3 spans 15 residues. Per the germline V gene, CDR1 is LNHDA and CDR2 is SQIVND (reference sequence). CDR3: CASSLGKRQGRGYTF. CDR3 nucleotides: TGTGCCAGTAGCCTCGGCAAAAGACAGGGACGTGGCTACACCTTC.

The rearrangement joins TRBV7-6 to TRBJ1-1, with TRBD1 matching over 10 bases. V dropped 5 bases and J dropped 8; count of bases not matched to a gene: 11. The CDR3 runs 15 residues. CDR1 is SGHVS, CDR2 FNYEAQ, per germline. In nucleotides, the CDR3 is TGTGCCAGCAGCCTAACGCCGACAGGGGGCATGGAAGCTTTCTTT. Residues: CASSLTPTGGMEAFF.

The chain employs TRBV25-1 and TRBJ1-5, with D possibly being TRBD1 (6 bases). This CDR3 spans 15 amino acids. Germline V gene sequence: CDR1 MGHDK, CDR2 SYGVNS. V shed 4 bases and J shed 3 bases, with 13 bases lying between them. The CDR3 region is CASSASGHYNQPQHF. CDR3 nucleotides: TGTGCCAGCAGTGCCTCGGGACACTACAATCAGCCCCAGCATTTT.

This sequence joins TRBV5-1 and TRBJ2-1, with D possibly being TRBD2 (5 bases). Trimming took 4 bases from V and 3 from J, leaving 14 bases between them. The CDR3 runs 15 residues. Germline V gene lookup returns CDR1 SGHRS and CDR2 YFSETQ. The CDR3, as DNA: TGCGCCAGCAGCCCGCCTGGGAGCGACTACAATGAGCAGTTCTTC. Residues: CASSPPGSDYNEQFF.

The chain uses TRBV27 and TRBJ2-1; 9 positions agree with TRBD2. V trimming: 7 bases; J trimming: 3 bases; junction bases outside the gene matches: 1. The CDR3 contains 13 residues. Germline-derived CDR1 and CDR2 are MNHEY and SMNVEV (reference sequence). CDR3 DNA: TGTGCCAGCACGACTAGCGGCTACAATGAGCAGTTCTTC. Translated, it gives CASTTSGYNEQFF.

The V and J genes are TRBV7-9 and TRBJ2-1; D possibly corresponds to TRBD2 (6 bases). Trimming cost V 3 bases and J 4 bases, with 13 bases left between them. Germline loops: CDR1 SEHNR, CDR2 FQNEAQ (reference sequence). The CDR3 is 15 amino acids. The CDR3: CASSFGGKGYNEQFF. CDR3 DNA sequence: TGTGCCAGCAGCTTTGGCGGGAAGGGGTACAATGAGCAGTTCTTC.

The CDR3 reads CATSGSTGGVNEKLFF. The CDR3 region has the DNA TGTGCCACCAGCGGTAGCACAGGGGGCGTAAATGAAAAACTGTTTTTT. The chain joins TRBV15 to TRBJ1-4; 9 nucleotides match TRBD1. Germline CDR1 and CDR2: LNHNV and YYDKDF (reference sequence). This CDR3 region has 16 residues. V shed 5 bases, J shed 5 bases, and the junction held 9 bases outside the gene matches. Based on the CDR3 plus reference TRBV15 and TRBJ1-4, the full variable domain is DAMVIQNPRYQVTQFGKPVTLSCSQTLNHNVMYWYQQKSSQAPKLLFHYYDKDFNNEADTPDNFQSRRPNTSFCFLDIRSPGLGDTAMYLCATSGSTGGVNEKLFFGSGTQLSVL.

V is TRBV4-3 and J is TRBJ1-6; maybe TRBD1 (6 bases). This CDR3 is built from 20 residues. V shed 0 bases and J shed 0 bases, with 18 bases lying between them. The germline V gene encodes CDR1 LGHNA and CDR2 YSLEER. CDR3 sequence: CASSQDFRDTESSYNSPLHF. The DNA of the CDR3 is TGCGCCAGCAGCCAAGATTTCAGGGACACCGAAAGCTCCTATAATTCACCCCTCCACTTT.

This chain uses TRBV27 with TRBJ1-6; 7 bases match TRBD1. CDR1 MNHEY and CDR2 SMNVEV come from the germline V gene (reference sequence). V lost 5 bases, J lost 3 bases, and 1 base stayed unmatched. The CDR3 is 14 amino acids. The chain's CDR3 is CASSDRVYNSPLHF. DNA of the CDR3: TGTGCCAGCAGTGACAGGGTCTATAATTCACCCCTCCACTTT.

This rearrangement joins TRBV5-1 to TRBJ1-1, with 9 bases that match TRBD1. The length of the CDR3 is 15 residues. Germline values: CDR1 SGHRS, CDR2 YFSETQ. Trimming took 4 bases from V and 3 from J; bases not matched to a gene: 7. The CDR3 sequence: CASSGDRGTYTEAFF. In DNA form, the CDR3 reads TGCGCCAGCAGCGGAGACAGGGGGACGTACACTGAAGCTTTCTTT.

The chain has TRBV19 and TRBJ1-1; possibly TRBD1 for D (6 bases). Germline V gene data show CDR1 as LNHDA and CDR2 as SQIVND (reference sequence). V was shortened by 2 bases and J by 3 bases, with 13 bases between the two germline ends. CDR3 length: 15 amino acids. CDR3 residues: CASSISDRSDTEAFF. For the CDR3, the DNA is TGTGCCAGTAGTATATCTGACAGGTCCGACACTGAAGCTTTCTTT.

This clone was detected once. This chain uses TRBV6-2 or TRBV6-3 with TRBJ2-1, with D possibly matching TRBD1 (6 bases). Germline assignment: CDR1 MNHEY and CDR2 SVGEGT. The CDR3 is made up of 15 amino acids. The V and J ends lost 4 bases and 4 bases respectively, with 14 bases between them. The CDR3 protein is CASSSGHELYNEQFF. CDR3 DNA sequence: TGTGCCAGCAGTTCGGGACACGAACTTTACAATGAGCAGTTCTTC.

This clone was recorded once. This chain uses TRBV9 with TRBJ2-5; 13 bases fit TRBD2. Germline V gene lookup returns CDR1 SGDLS and CDR2 YYNGEE. CDR3 length equals 15 residues. With 3 bases clipped from V and 5 bases from J, the junction kept 4 bases outside the gene matches. In DNA, the CDR3 is TGTGCCAGCAGCGGGACTAGCGGGAGCGGTGAGACCCAGTACTTC. It specifies CASSGTSGSGETQYF. Looking up the rest from reference TRBV9 and TRBJ2-5 gives the full variable domain: DSGVTQTPKHLITATGQRVTLRCSPRSGDLSVYWYQQSLDQGLQFLIQYYNGEERAKGNILERFSAQQFPDLHSELNLSSLELGDSALYFCASSGTSGSGETQYFGPGTRLLVL.

The rearrangement uses TRBV6-6 and TRBJ1-5; no reliable D call. V was shortened by 4 bases and J by 9 bases, with 13 bases between the two germline ends. The CDR3 is made up of 13 amino acids. The germline CDR1 and CDR2 sequences are MNHNY and SVGAGI (reference sequence). The CDR3: CASSSDGDRPQHF. The CDR3 DNA sequence: TGTGCCAGCAGTTCGGACGGGGATCGGCCCCAGCATTTT.

The chain links TRBV5-1 to TRBJ1-5, with D possibly TRBD1 on 5 matching bases. The CDR3 has 15 residues. V lost 4 bases to trimming and J lost 3 bases, with 14 bases between them. Germline CDR1 and CDR2: SGHRS and YFSETQ. CDR3: CASSPIAGTNQPQHF. The CDR3 nucleotides are TGCGCCAGCAGCCCCATAGCGGGGACCAATCAGCCCCAGCATTTT. Full variable domain (outside the CDR3, taken from reference TRBV5-1 and TRBJ1-5): KAGVTQTPRYLIKTRGQQVTLSCSPISGHRSVSWYQQTPGQGLQFLFEYFSETQRNKGNFPGRFSGRQFSNSRSEMNVSTLELGDSALYLCASSPIAGTNQPQHFGDGTRLSIL.

The chain uses TRBV3-1 (or the pseudogene TRBV3-2) and TRBJ2-1, with D maybe TRBD2 (5 bases). Germline CDR1 LGHDT, CDR2 YNNKEL (reference sequence). The V end was cut by 2 bases, the J end by 8 bases, with 7 bases between. CDR3 length: 12 amino acids. The CDR3: CASSQIAHEQFF. The CDR3 nucleotides are TGTGCCAGCAGCCAAATAGCGCATGAGCAGTTCTTC.